This T cell receptor (beta chain) derives from a study of vaccination effects on CD4 cells after COVID-19 (dated by TCRdb to the early 2020s). Study-wide context: Each participant got two doses of an mRNA SARS-CoV-2 vaccine, either BNT162b2 or mRNA-1273. The full study included over 8 COVID-19 convalescent patients and a few SARS-CoV-2-naive healthy vaccine recipients. SARS-CoV-2 spike-specific CD4+ TCR repertoires from before and after mRNA vaccination were compared in COVID-19 convalescent patients and in infection-naive vaccine recipients. The Oncomine TCR Beta short-read assay on an Illumina iSeq 100 was used to sequence cultures from other donors in the study. The paper's findings and limits, for the study overall: The study was limited by a small number of convalescent patients and lacked early post-infection timepoints. Among healthy vaccine recipients, nearly all vaccine-induced clones were SARS-CoV-2 mono-reactive, and only 1 of 255 was cross-reactive with common cold coronaviruses. Marked clonal contraction was observed in both infection-induced and vaccine-induced clones at late post-vaccination timepoints, consistent with waning T cell responses.

In the ViraFEST assay, PBMC were stimulated with viral peptide pools, and TCR sequencing was then used to find antigen-specific CD4+ T cell clonotypes based on their expansion. After around ten days of culture, CD4+ T cells were isolated with the EasySep CD4+ T cell isolation kit. The absence of prior SARS-CoV-2 infection in healthy vaccine recipients was confirmed by negative nucleocapsid antibodies before and after vaccination. Each well held more than 1.5 million PBMC cultured in IMDM containing roughly 5% human AB serum, 8.5 to 10 IU/ml IL-2 and gentamicin, along with roughly 10 ug/ml peptides. On days 3 and 7, half of the culture medium was replaced with fresh IL-2-containing medium. Unless noted otherwise, every peptide stimulation condition was cultured in triplicate wells. PBMC were separated from whole blood using Ficoll-Paque Plus gradient centrifugation and were then either cryopreserved at -140C or used fresh. The overlapping peptide pools covered the spike proteins of SARS-CoV-2 and of the common cold coronaviruses HCoV-NL63, HCoV-OC43 and HCoV-229E. The QIAamp micro DNA kit was used to extract genomic DNA from the cultured CD4+ T cells.

CDR1 and CDR2 were assigned from the germline V gene as KGHSH and LQKENI. From cysteine to phenylalanine, the CDR3 is 15 amino acids long. CDR3 DNA only is kept here, 45 bases in frame from base 1. V is clipped by 3 bases and J by 6 bases, and the sequence between their germline boundaries is 12 bases long. About this clone: There is no known antigen for this receptor. Base qualities were left out, and no much larger clone turns up one base away.

The protocol used for the library was the immunoSEQ multiplex PCR assay. DNA from the cultured, isolated CD4+ T cells was subjected to TCR beta CDR3 sequencing. The published analysis was carried out like this. The analysis removed non-productive TCR sequences, trimmed reads to the CDR3 region, and retained only CDR3s that were 7 or more amino acids long. The MANAFEST web app was used to identify antigen-specific clonotypes by comparing expansion in peptide wells with expansion in reference cultures. To count as positive, a clone had to show expansion at FDR<0.05 compared with the reference and with all other wells, an odds ratio above 5, and a frequency above 0.1% in two replicate wells. Clonotypes significantly expanded in SARS-CoV-2 spike wells and in at least one common cold coronavirus spike condition were defined as cross-reactive. Levenshtein distance calculated with the stringdist R package was used to assess CDR3 similarity, and unrooted trees were constructed with ape in R 3.6.1. TCRdb re-hosts the immuneACCESS table, in-frame sequences only. Its copies lack some clones; in the studies checked, an unresolved V gene accounts for under half of them, and the cause for the rest is not known. That table is the source of V, J and clone size, and D and trimming were worked out from the DNA. The sample records around 36,000 clones, around 70% of which are singletons. Together, the top ten hold under 25% of the sample.

This specimen consisted of CD4+ T cells from PBMCs cultured with SARS-CoV-2 spike peptides, obtained before COVID-19 vaccination. The sample's cell subset or site label, decoded: SARS-CoV-2 spike overlapping peptide pool stimulation. Recombination joined TRBV18 with TRBJ1-6; a tentative D call is TRBD1 (6 bases match). The source is a human donor who received a COVID-19 vaccine. The CDR3 has the sequence CASSPAGTRNSPLHF. The bases are TGTGCCAGCTCACCCGCCGGGACACGTAATTCACCCCTCCACTTT.